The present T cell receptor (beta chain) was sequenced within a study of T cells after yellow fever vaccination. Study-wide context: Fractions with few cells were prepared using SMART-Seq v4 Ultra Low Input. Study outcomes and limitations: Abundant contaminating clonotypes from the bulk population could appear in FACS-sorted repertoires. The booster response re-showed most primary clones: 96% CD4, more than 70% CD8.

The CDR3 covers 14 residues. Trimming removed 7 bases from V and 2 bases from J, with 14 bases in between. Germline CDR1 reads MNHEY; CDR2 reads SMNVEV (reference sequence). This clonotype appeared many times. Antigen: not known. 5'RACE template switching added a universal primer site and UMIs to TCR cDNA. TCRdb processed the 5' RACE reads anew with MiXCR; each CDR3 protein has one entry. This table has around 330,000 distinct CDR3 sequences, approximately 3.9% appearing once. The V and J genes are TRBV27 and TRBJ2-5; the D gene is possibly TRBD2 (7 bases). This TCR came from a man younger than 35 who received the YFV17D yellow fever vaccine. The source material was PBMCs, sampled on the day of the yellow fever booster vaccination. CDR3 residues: CASIARGTQETQYF. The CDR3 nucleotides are TGTGCCAGCATCGCGCGGGGGACACAAGAGACCCAGTACTTC.